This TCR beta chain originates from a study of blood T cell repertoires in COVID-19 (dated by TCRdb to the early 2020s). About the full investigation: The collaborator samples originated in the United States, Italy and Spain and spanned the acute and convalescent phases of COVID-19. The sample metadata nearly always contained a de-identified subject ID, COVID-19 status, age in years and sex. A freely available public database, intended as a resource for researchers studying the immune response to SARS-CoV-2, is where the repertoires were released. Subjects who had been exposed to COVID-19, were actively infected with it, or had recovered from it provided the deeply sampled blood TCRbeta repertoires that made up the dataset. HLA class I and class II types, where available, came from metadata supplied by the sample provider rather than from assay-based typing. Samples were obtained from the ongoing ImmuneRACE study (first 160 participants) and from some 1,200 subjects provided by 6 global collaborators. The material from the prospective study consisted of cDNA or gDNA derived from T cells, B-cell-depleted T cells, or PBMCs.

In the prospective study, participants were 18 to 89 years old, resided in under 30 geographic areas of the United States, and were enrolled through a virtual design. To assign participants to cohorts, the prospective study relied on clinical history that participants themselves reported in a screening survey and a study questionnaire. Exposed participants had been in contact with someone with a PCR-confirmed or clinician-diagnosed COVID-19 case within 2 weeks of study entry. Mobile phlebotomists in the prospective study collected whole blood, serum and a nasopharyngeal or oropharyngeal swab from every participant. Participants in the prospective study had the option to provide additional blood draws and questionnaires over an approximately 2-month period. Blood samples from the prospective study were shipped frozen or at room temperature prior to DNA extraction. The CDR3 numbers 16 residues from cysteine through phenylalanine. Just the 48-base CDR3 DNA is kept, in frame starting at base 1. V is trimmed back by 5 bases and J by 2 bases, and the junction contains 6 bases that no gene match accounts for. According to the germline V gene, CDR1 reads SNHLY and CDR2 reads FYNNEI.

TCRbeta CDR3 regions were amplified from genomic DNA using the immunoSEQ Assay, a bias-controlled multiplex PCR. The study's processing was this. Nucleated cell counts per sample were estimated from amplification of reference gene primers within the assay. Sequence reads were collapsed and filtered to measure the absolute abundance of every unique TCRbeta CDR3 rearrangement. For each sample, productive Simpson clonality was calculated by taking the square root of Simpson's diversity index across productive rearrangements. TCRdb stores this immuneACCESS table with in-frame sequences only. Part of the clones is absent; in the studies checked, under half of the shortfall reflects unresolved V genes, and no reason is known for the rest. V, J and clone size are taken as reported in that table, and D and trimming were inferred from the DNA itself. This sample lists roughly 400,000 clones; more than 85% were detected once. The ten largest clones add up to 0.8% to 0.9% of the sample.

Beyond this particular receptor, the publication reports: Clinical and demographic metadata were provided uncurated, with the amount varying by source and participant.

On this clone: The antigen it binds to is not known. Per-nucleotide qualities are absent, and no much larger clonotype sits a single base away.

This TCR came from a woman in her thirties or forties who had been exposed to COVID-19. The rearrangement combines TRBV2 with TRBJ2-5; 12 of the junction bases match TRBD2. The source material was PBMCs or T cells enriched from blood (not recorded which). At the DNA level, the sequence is TGTGCCAGCAGTAAAACTCTAGCGGGGGGGCAAGAGACCCAGTACTTC. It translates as CASSKTLAGGQETQYF.